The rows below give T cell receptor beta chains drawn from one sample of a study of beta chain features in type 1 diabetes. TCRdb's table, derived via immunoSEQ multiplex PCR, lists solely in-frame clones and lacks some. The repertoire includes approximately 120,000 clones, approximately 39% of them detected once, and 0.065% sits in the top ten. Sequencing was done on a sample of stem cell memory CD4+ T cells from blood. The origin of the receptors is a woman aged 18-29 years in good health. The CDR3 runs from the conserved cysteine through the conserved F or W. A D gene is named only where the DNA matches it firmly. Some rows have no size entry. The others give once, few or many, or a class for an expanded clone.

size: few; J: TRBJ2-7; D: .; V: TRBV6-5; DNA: TGTGCCAGCAGTTACTTCTTCTCCTACGAGCAGTACTTC; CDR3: CASSYFFSYEQYF
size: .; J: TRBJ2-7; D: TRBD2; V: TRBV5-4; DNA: TGTGCCAGCAGCTTGGGGCTAGCGGACTACTACGAGCAGTACTTC; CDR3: CASSLGLADYYEQYF
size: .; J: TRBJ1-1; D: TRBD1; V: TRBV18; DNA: TGTGCCAGCTCACCCGAGACAGGGGTGAACACTGAAGCTTTCTTT; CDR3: CASSPETGVNTEAFF
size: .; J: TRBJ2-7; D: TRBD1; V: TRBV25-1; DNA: TGTGCCAGCAGTGAACGCCGGGACAGGCTCGCCCGCTCCTACGAGCAGTACTTC; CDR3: CASSERRDRLARSYEQYF
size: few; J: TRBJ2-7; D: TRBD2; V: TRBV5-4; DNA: TGTGCCAGCAGCTGGGGAGGGACTTCCTACGAGCAGTACTTC; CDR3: CASSWGGTSYEQYF
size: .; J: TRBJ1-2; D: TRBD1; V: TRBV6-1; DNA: TGTGCCAGCACCTCCAGGGGGCTCGGCTATGGCTACACCTTC; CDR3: CASTSRGLGYGYTF
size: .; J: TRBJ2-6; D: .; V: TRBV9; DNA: TGTGCCAGCAGCGTAGCCGGGTCCTCTGGGGCCAACGTCCTGACTTTC; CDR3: CASSVAGSSGANVLTF
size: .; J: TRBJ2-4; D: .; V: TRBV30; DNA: TGTGCCTGGAGTGTGAGGTCGGGGAACATTCAGTACTTC; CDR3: CAWSVRSGNIQYF
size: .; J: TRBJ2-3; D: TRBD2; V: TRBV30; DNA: TGTGCCTGGGATTGGGGGTGGACTAGCGGGAATACGCAGTATTTT; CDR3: CAWDWGWTSGNTQYF
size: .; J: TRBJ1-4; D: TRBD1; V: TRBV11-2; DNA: TGTGCCAGCAGCTTCCGGGACAGGGCTTGGGCAACTAATGAAAAACTGTTTTTT; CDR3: CASSFRDRAWATNEKLFF
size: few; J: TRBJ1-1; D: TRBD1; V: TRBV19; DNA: TGTGCCAGTATTGGAGGGGACAGGGGACTCTGGACTGAAGCTTTCTTT; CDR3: CASIGGDRGLWTEAFF
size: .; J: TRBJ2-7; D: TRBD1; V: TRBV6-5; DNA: TGTGCCAGCAGCCCGGGACAGGGATCCTACGAGCAGTACTTC; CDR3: CASSPGQGSYEQYF
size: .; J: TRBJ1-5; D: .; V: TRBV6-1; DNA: TGTGCCAGCAGTGAACTGGGGGGACTCAATCAGCCCCAGCATTTT; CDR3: CASSELGGLNQPQHF
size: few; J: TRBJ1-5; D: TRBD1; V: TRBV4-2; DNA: TGTGCCAGCAGCCTCCTGACAGGGGGCAATCAGCCCCAGCATTTT; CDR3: CASSLLTGGNQPQHF
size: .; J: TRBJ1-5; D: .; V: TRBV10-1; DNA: TGCGCCAGCCAACGGGATGGGAATCAGCCCCAGCATTTT; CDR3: CASQRDGNQPQHF
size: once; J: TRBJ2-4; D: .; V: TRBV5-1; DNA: TGCGCCAGCAGCTTGGGGGAGGTGGCCAAAAACATTCAGTACTTC; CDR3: CASSLGEVAKNIQYF
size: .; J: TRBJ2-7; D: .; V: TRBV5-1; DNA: TGCGCCAGCAGCTTACTCCAGGGGGGAAACGAGCAGTACTTC; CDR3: CASSLLQGGNEQYF
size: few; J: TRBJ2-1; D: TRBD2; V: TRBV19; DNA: TGTGCCAGTAGTACCCCGCGGGAGCGGGTTTTTAATGAGCAGTTCTTC; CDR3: CASSTPRERVFNEQFF
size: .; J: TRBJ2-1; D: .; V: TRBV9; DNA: TGTGCCAGCAGCGTACGCCCGACTAGTCCAATCGAGCAGTTCTTC; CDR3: CASSVRPTSPIEQFF
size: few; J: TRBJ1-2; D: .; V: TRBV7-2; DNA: TGTGCCAGCAGCTTAGGGGCGTCTGTCGGCTACACCTTC; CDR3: CASSLGASVGYTF
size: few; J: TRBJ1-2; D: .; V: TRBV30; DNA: TGTGCCTGGAGGGGGCAGGGTAACTATGGCTACACCTTC; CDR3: CAWRGQGNYGYTF
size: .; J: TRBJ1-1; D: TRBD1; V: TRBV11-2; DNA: TGTGCCAGCAGCTTTATGACAGGGACCCTTAACACTGAAGCTTTCTTT; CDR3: CASSFMTGTLNTEAFF
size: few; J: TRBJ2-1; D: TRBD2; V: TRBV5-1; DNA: TGCGCCAGCAGCTTCGTTGCAGGGACTAGCGGGAGGCATGAGCAGTTCTTC; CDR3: CASSFVAGTSGRHEQFF
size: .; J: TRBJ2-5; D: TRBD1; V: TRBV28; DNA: TGTGCCACCGCCGACAGGGAGGAGACCCAGTACTTC; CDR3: CATADREETQYF
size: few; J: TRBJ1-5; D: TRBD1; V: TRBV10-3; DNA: TGTGCCATCAGGGGGACAGGGGACAATCAGCCCCAGCATTTT; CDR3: CAIRGTGDNQPQHF
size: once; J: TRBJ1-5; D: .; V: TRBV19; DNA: TGTGCCAGTAGTCTACAGGTAGGCAATCAGCCCCAGCATTTT; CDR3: CASSLQVGNQPQHF
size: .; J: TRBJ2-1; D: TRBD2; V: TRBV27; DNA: TGTGCCAGCAGTTCGGGACTAGCGGTAAAACTATCCTACAATGAGCAGTTCTTC; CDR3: CASSSGLAVKLSYNEQFF
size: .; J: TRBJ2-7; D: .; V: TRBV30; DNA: TGTGCCTGGAGTGTACGGAGACAGTTAGGCTACGAGCAGTACTTC; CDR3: CAWSVRRQLGYEQYF
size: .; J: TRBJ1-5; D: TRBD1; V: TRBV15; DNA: TGTGCCACCAGCAGCAGGGACAGTAGCAATCAGCCCCAGCATTTT; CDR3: CATSSRDSSNQPQHF
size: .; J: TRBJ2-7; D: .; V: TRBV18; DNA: TGTGCCAGCTCACCACTACAGACTGGCCTTTTGAGGGACGAGCAGTACTTC; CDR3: CASSPLQTGLLRDEQYF
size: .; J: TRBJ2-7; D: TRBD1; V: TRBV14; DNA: TGTGCCAGCAGCCAAGAGGGGCAGGGGGCTTTAAGGTCCTACGAGCAGTACTTC; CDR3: CASSQEGQGALRSYEQYF
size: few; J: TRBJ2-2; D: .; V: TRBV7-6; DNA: TGTGCCAGCAGCTCGAGGACCGGGGAGCTGTTTTTT; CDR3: CASSSRTGELFF
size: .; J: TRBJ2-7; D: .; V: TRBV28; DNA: TGTGCCAGCACCGACCAAAGCCGGGGCTACGAGCAGTACTTC; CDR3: CASTDQSRGYEQYF
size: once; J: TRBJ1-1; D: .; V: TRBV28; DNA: TGTGCCAGCAGTTCTATTCCGGACAGAATGAACACTGAAGCTTTCTTT; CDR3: CASSSIPDRMNTEAFF
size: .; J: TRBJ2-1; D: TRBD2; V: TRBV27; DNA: TGTGCCAGCAGAAGAAGGATTGTGACTAGCGTTGTGGGCAATGAGCAGTTCTTC; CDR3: CASRRRIVTSVVGNEQFF
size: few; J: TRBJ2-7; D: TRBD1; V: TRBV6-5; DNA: TGTGCCAGCAGTTACTCCTCCGGGACAGCCTACGAGCAGTACTTC; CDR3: CASSYSSGTAYEQYF
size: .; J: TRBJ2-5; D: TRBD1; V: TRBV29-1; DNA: TGCAGCGTACAACAGGGGAGTGGCCAAGAGACCCAGTACTTC; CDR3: CSVQQGSGQETQYF
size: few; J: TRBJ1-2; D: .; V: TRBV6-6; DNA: TGTGCCAGCAGACCGGGGGGTCCTAACTATGGCTACACCTTC; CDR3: CASRPGGPNYGYTF
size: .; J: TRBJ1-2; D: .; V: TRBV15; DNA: TGTGCCACCAGCAGAGATTCTACAGTGAGAAACTATGGCTACACCTTC; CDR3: CATSRDSTVRNYGYTF
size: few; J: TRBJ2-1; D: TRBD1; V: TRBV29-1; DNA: TGCAGCGTCAGGTTCCGGGACAGGGTTAACAATGAGCAGTTCTTC; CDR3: CSVRFRDRVNNEQFF
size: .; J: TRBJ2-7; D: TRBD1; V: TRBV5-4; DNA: TGTGCCAGCAGCCCAAGACAGGGTTCCTACGAGCAGTACTTC; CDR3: CASSPRQGSYEQYF